These 23 T cell receptor beta chains were all obtained from the same sample, sequenced in a study of blood T cells in healthy people across ages. Using a J-beta primer mix together with a sample-barcoded 5' primer, a second PCR was run for roughly 6 to 11 cycles. TCRdb used MiXCR to reprocess the 5' RACE reads, holding one entry per CDR3 protein. Among under 800,000 distinct CDR3 sequences, roughly 47% were seen once, and the ten largest hold roughly 20%. Sequencing was done on a sample of blood. These receptors came from a woman aged 60-75 years in good health.

This clonotype was detected only once. CDR3 bases: TGCAGTGCTAGAGTAGCCCGAGCGGGAGTGCGCGAGCAGTACTTC. It specifies CSARVARAGVREQYF. V and J are TRBV20-1 and TRBJ2-7; 8 nucleotides align to TRBD2. V lost 1 base to trimming and J lost 6 bases; unmatched junction nucleotides: 11. CDR3 length: 15 amino acids. Germline assignment: CDR1 DFQATT and CDR2 SNEGSKA (reference sequence).

This clonotype was seen a few times. V gene TRBV10-3 combines with J gene TRBJ1-2, with D tentatively TRBD1 (5 bases). Trimming removed 3 bases from V and 8 bases from J, with 22 bases in between. The CDR3 is 16 residues long. Looked up from germline, CDR1 is ENHRY and CDR2 is SYGVKD. For the CDR3, the DNA is TGTGCCATCAGTGAATTGCAGGGAGGCGATGGAGGCGGCTACACCTTC. It yields the protein CAISELQGGDGGGYTF.

This clonotype has a count of ten or more. The rearrangement joins TRBV7-2 to TRBJ2-7, with 11 positions matching TRBD2. The germline V gene encodes CDR1 SGHTA and CDR2 FQGNSA. The V gene end was trimmed by 8 bases and the J gene end by 0 bases; junction bases not matched to a gene: 15. This CDR3 contains 18 residues. Here the CDR3 reads CASHSGLAGGKSSYEQYF. The CDR3 DNA is TGTGCCAGCCACTCTGGGCTAGCGGGGGGCAAGAGCTCCTACGAGCAGTACTTC.

As regards this clonotype: Possible read error: a much larger clone is one base away. The chain links TRBV29-1 to TRBJ2-1; D might be TRBD1 (6 bases). CDR1 is SQVTM, CDR2 ANQGSEA, per germline. The V end lost 1 base, the J end lost 10 bases, and 14 bases lay between the germline ends. This CDR3 region has 13 residues. The CDR3 loop is CSVEGRGLHEQFF. CDR3 bases: TGCAGCGTTGAAGGCAGGGGCCTTCACGAGCAGTTCTTC.

The chain carries TRBV7-2 and TRBJ2-3; 8 nucleotides align to TRBD2. V lost 2 bases, J lost 2 bases, and 15 bases stayed unmatched. The CDR3 loop spans 19 amino acids. In germline, CDR1 is SGHTA, CDR2 FQGNSA. The CDR3 nucleotides read TGTGCCAGCAGCTTACGTAGACCCGGGTTTAGCGGGAACACAGATACGCAGTATTTT. Translating gives CASSLRRPGFSGNTDTQYF.

This clonotype has only a few counts. The chain couples TRBV5-1 to TRBJ2-7, with TRBD2 identical over 9 bases. Germline V gene sequence: CDR1 SGHRS, CDR2 YFSETQ. This CDR3 has 16 residues. With V trimmed by 0 bases and J by 1 base, 5 bases remained unmatched. DNA for the CDR3: TGCGCCAGCAGCTTGGAAGCTAGCGGGACTTCCTACGAGCAGTACTTC. This sequence encodes CASSLEASGTSYEQYF.

The chain couples TRBV30 to TRBJ1-5, with D unresolved. Germline lookup yields CDR1 GTSNPN and CDR2 SVGIG (reference sequence). The CDR3 runs to 13 residues. Trimming took 2 bases from V and 2 from J, leaving 7 bases between them. The CDR3 loop reads CAWSNYGNQPQHF. The CDR3 bases are TGTGCCTGGAGTAATTACGGCAATCAGCCCCAGCATTTT.

This clonotype was counted only a few times. This chain links TRBV20-1 with TRBJ2-1, with D possibly being TRBD1 or TRBD2 (6 bases each). CDR1 and CDR2 from the germline V gene are DFQATT and SNEGSKA (reference sequence). V was shortened by 3 bases and J by 7 bases, with 22 bases between the two germline ends. The CDR3 is 16 residues long. CDR3 nucleotide sequence: TGCAGTGCTAGTCCCGGGGGCGAATATAATAGGAATGAGCAGTTCTTC. Its translation is CSASPGGEYNRNEQFF.

V gene TRBV15 combines with J gene TRBJ2-3; 9 bases align to TRBD2. The CDR3 sequence is 16 residues long. Germline V CDR1 and CDR2: LNHNV, YYDKDF (reference sequence). The trim removed 5 bases at V and 4 bases at J, leaving 10 bases unmatched. The CDR3, as DNA: TGTGCCACCAGCGGACGTATAGCGGGAGAAGCAGATACGCAGTATTTT. It yields the protein CATSGRIAGEADTQYF.

V gene TRBV12-3 or TRBV12-4 combines with J gene TRBJ2-5, with TRBD2 matching over 11 bases. This CDR3 contains 14 residues. V dropped 5 bases and J dropped 11; count of bases not matched to a gene: 10. CDR3 sequence: CASSTGLAANEQYF. CDR3 nucleotides: TGTGCCAGCAGTACGGGACTAGCGGCCAATGAGCAGTACTTC.

This clonotype has a count of ten or more. The chain combines TRBV20-1 with TRBJ2-1, with D possibly TRBD1 on 6 matching bases. CDR1 is DFQATT and CDR2 is SNEGSKA in the germline V gene (reference sequence). The V end was cut by 6 bases, the J end by 6 bases, with 18 bases between. The CDR3 loop spans 14 amino acids. CDR3 in DNA: TGCAGTGCCCCCGGACAGATCCGTCGCAATGAGCAGTTCTTC. Residues: CSAPGQIRRNEQFF.

This clonotype appeared a few times. The rearrangement links TRBV4-3 to TRBJ1-3; D might be TRBD1 (5 bases). The V and J ends lost 1 base and 4 bases respectively, with 11 bases between them. Germline CDR1 and CDR2: LGHNA and YSLEER. This CDR3 region has 15 residues. The CDR3 loop is CASSQAPGRGNTIYF. CDR3 in DNA: TGCGCCAGCAGCCAAGCACCAGGGAGAGGAAACACCATATATTTT.

This chain uses TRBV6-2 or TRBV6-3 with TRBJ2-5; TRBD1 might be the D (6 bases). CDR3 length: 14 residues. The ends were cut back, 6 bases at V and 7 bases at J, with 18 bases in the middle. Germline CDR1 reads MNHEY; CDR2 reads SVGEGT. The CDR3 loop reads CASSSLGAPTTQYF. CDR3 DNA sequence: TGTGCCAGCAGCAGCTTGGGGGCCCCGACGACCCAGTACTTC.

The V call is TRBV3-1, the J call TRBJ2-5, with 10 bases identical to TRBD2. V was clipped by 0 bases and J by 4 bases; unmatched bases: 8. The CDR3 loop spans 17 amino acids. The germline CDR1 and CDR2 sequences are LGHDT and YNNKEL (reference sequence). The CDR3 DNA reads TGTGCCAGCAGCCAAGATCGGGCTAGCGGGAGTGGAGAGACCCAGTACTTC. Protein product: CASSQDRASGSGETQYF.

This clonotype has only a few counts. The chain uses TRBV4-3 and TRBJ2-5; 10 bases align to TRBD1. Germline lookup yields CDR1 LGHNA and CDR2 YSLEER. Trimming cost V 1 base and J 5 bases; bases outside gene matches: 4. The CDR3 spans 15 residues. The CDR3 DNA follows: TGCGCCAGCAGCCAAGGACAGGGGGCGCCGGAGACCCAGTACTTC. Translated, it gives CASSQGQGAPETQYF.

This clonotype appeared a few times. V usage is TRBV7-3 and J usage is TRBJ2-7; D is unclear. With 5 bases removed from V and 6 bases from J, the gap between germline ends came to 14 bases. This CDR3 is 13 amino acids long. Germline CDR1 SGHTA, CDR2 FQGTGA. Here the CDR3 reads CASSPIVNSEQYF. DNA of the CDR3: TGTGCCAGCAGCCCGATAGTCAACTCCGAGCAGTACTTC.

The rearrangement joins TRBV23-1 to TRBJ2-5; D is possibly TRBD1 (6 bases). The last part of the DNA fits TRBJ2-7 better; the J call may be wrong. TRBV23-1 is an ORF; its function is uncertain. This CDR3 is built from 17 residues. The CDR3 bases are TGCGCCAGCAGTCAATGGGGGAATACAGGGATGACCTACGAGCAGTACTTC. Translating it yields CASSQWGNTGMTYEQYF.

This chain links TRBV10-3 with TRBJ2-7; 12 nucleotides match TRBD2. Losses at the gene ends were 4 bases for V and 2 bases for J; bases not matched to a gene: 6. Germline CDR1 ENHRY, CDR2 SYGVKD. The CDR3 runs to 16 residues. The CDR3 nucleotides read TGTGCCATCAGTGCAAGGACTAGCGGGGACCCCTACGAGCAGTACTTC. Protein sequence: CAISARTSGDPYEQYF.

This clonotype came up a few times. CDR3: CAIVSSGPDGYTF. The CDR3, as DNA: TGTGCCATCGTCAGTAGCGGGCCCGACGGCTACACCTTC. The chain links TRBV12-3 or TRBV12-4 to TRBJ1-2; no clear D. CDR3 size: 13 residues. Between the trimmed V and J ends, which lost 10 bases and 8 bases, there was a span of 20 bases.

The chain links TRBV5-6 to TRBJ2-7; D is uncertain. The V gene lost 3 bases and the J gene lost 0 bases, with 16 bases spanning the gap. The CDR3 spans 16 residues. Germline V gene sequence: CDR1 SGHDT, CDR2 YYEEEE. This chain's CDR3 is CASSSPLGIGSYEQYF. The CDR3 DNA sequence: TGTGCCAGCAGCTCGCCTTTAGGGATCGGCTCCTACGAGCAGTACTTC.

CDR3 in DNA: TGTGCCAGCAGCTACTGGACAGTAGAAGAGACCCAGTACTTC. This sequence encodes CASSYWTVEETQYF. This chain uses TRBV7-9 with TRBJ2-5, with D possibly TRBD1 on 6 matching bases. V was trimmed by 4 bases and J by 3 bases, leaving 12 bases between them. Germline CDR1 is SEHNR and CDR2 is FQNEAQ (reference sequence). The CDR3 sequence is 14 residues long.

This clonotype has more than one count but fewer than ten. J is TRBJ2-7 and V is TRBV2; D remains ambiguous. Gene TRBJ2-5 matches the end of the DNA better, so the J call may be wrong. This CDR3 has 13 residues. Germline-derived CDR1 and CDR2 are SNHLY and FYNNEI. CDR3 sequence: CASSERKSGTQYF. CDR3 in DNA: TGTGCCAGCAGTGAACGCAAGTCAGGGACCCAGTACTTC.

This rearrangement joins TRBV21-1 to TRBJ2-2; the listed D gene, TRBD1, was not tested against the DNA. TRBV21-1 has pseudogene status. The CDR3 is 16 residues long. CDR3 region: CASSLTGGAKTGELFF. The CDR3 DNA reads TGTGCCAGCAGTTTGACAGGGGGCGCGAAGACCGGGGAGCTGTTTTTT.